Listed here are 23 T cell receptor beta chains from one sample, sequenced in a study of blood T cell repertoires in COVID-19. Sequenced by immunoSEQ multiplex PCR; TCRdb stores in-frame clones only, minus some. Among some 150,000 clones, roughly 77% were seen once, and the ten largest hold 4% to 4.5%. The source material was peripheral blood. Source of these receptors: a man aged 60 to 75 with acute or convalescent COVID-19.

V gene TRBV28 combines with J gene TRBJ1-4; 7 nucleotides line up with TRBD1. V lost 7 bases, J lost 0 bases, and 8 bases stayed unmatched. Germline CDR1 MDHEN, CDR2 SYDVKM. CDR3 size: 16 residues. CDR3 amino acids: CASTPGQTSTNEKLFF. CDR3 nucleotides: TGTGCCAGCACCCCGGGACAGACTTCAACTAATGAAAAACTGTTTTTT.

The V gene is TRBV2, the J gene TRBJ2-2, with a tentative D call TRBD2 (7 bases). The CDR3 sequence is 17 residues long. V was clipped by 6 bases and J by 1 base, with 18 bases between them. The germline V gene encodes CDR1 SNHLY and CDR2 FYNNEI. The CDR3 nucleotides are TGTGCCAGCAGCCTAAGGGGGGGCGCCTGGAACACCGGGGAGCTGTTTTTT. Translation gives CASSLRGGAWNTGELFF. Combining the CDR3 with reference TRBV2 and TRBJ2-2 gives the whole variable domain EPEVTQTPSHQVTQMGQEVILRCVPISNHLYFYWYRQILGQKVEFLVSFYNNEISEKSEIFDDQFSVERPDGSNFTLKIRSTKLEDSAMYFCASSLRGGAWNTGELFFGEGSRLTVL.

This clone was seen just once. The chain joins TRBV5-4 to TRBJ2-5; 8 bases align to TRBD1. The junction had 12 bases not matched to a gene; V was cut back by 6 bases and J by 5 bases. The CDR3 is 15 residues long. Germline CDR1 reads SGHNT; CDR2 reads YYREEE (reference sequence). CDR3 sequence reads: CASIEDRGAKETQYF. For the CDR3, the DNA is TGTGCCAGCATCGAAGACAGGGGCGCGAAGGAGACCCAGTACTTC.

The genes are TRBV4-1 and TRBJ2-1, with 8 nucleotides matching TRBD2. With 2 bases clipped from V and 6 bases from J, the junction kept 9 bases outside the gene matches. CDR3 length equals 16 residues. CDR1 is MGHRA and CDR2 is YSYEKL in the germline V gene. The CDR3 region is CASSQLSGSRGNEQFF. The CDR3 bases are TGCGCCAGCAGCCAATTGAGCGGGAGCCGGGGCAATGAGCAGTTCTTC.

V gene TRBV28 combines with J gene TRBJ1-4; D is unresolved. CDR1 is MDHEN, CDR2 SYDVKM, per germline. CDR3 length: 16 residues. Trimming took 2 bases from V and 0 from J, leaving 10 bases between them. CDR3 DNA sequence: TGTGCCAGCAGTTTAACCGGGATTGCAACTAATGAAAAACTGTTTTTT. It codes for CASSLTGIATNEKLFF.

This chain links TRBV30 with TRBJ1-3, with a weak D call TRBD1 (6 bases). This CDR3 has 15 amino acids. CDR1 and CDR2 (germline): GTSNPN, SVGIG (reference sequence). V lost 2 bases to trimming and J lost 4 bases, with 15 bases between them. The chain's CDR3 is CAWSFPWDTGNTIYF. The DNA of the CDR3 is TGTGCCTGGAGTTTCCCCTGGGACACGGGAAACACCATATATTTT.

CDR3 nucleotides: TGCGCCAGCAGCTCCCCGACAGTGGGGCTAGACAGAGATACGCAGTATTTT. It yields the protein CASSSPTVGLDRDTQYF. The J gene is TRBJ2-3, the V gene TRBV5-1; TRBD1 is a possible D gene (5 bases). The CDR3 runs 17 residues. V was trimmed by 3 bases and J by 5 bases, leaving 22 bases between them. In germline, CDR1 is SGHRS, CDR2 YFSETQ.

A single count supports this clone. The genes are TRBV9 and TRBJ2-5, with 11 bases matching TRBD2. The CDR3 length is 16 residues. Germline V gene lookup returns CDR1 SGDLS and CDR2 YYNGEE. V shed 0 bases and J 2 bases; nucleotides not matched to a gene: 3. CDR3 residues: CASSVAVAGGQETQYF. For the CDR3, the DNA is TGTGCCAGCAGCGTAGCCGTAGCGGGAGGGCAAGAGACCCAGTACTTC.

The chain joins TRBV5-4 to TRBJ2-2; 9 bases agree with TRBD1. V was clipped by 4 bases and J by 4 bases; unmatched bases: 11. From germline, CDR1 is SGHNT and CDR2 YYREEE (reference sequence). The length of the CDR3 is 17 residues. CDR3 coding DNA: TGTGCCAGCAGCCCCCGCGGACAGGGGTCGGCCACCGGGGAGCTGTTTTTT. Residues: CASSPRGQGSATGELFF.

In this sample, this clone turned up once. CDR3 protein: CASSLSSGRGGEQFF. CDR3 DNA: TGCGCCAGCAGCTTGTCAAGCGGGAGAGGCGGTGAGCAGTTCTTC. The chain carries TRBV5-1 and TRBJ2-1; TRBD2 agrees at 8 bases. Germline loops: CDR1 SGHRS, CDR2 YFSETQ. The CDR3 is 15 residues long. The junction had 9 bases not matched to a gene; V was cut back by 1 base and J by 9 bases. Drawing the rest from reference TRBV5-1 and TRBJ2-1, the complete variable domain is KAGVTQTPRYLIKTRGQQVTLSCSPISGHRSVSWYQQTPGQGLQFLFEYFSETQRNKGNFPGRFSGRQFSNSRSEMNVSTLELGDSALYLCASSLSSGRGGEQFFGPGTRLTVL.

The rearrangement links TRBV21-1 to TRBJ2-7; TRBD1 was called by the table and not checked on the DNA. TRBV21-1 is a recognized pseudogene. The CDR3 has 18 amino acids. This CDR3 is CASSSPYEGQGPSYEQYF. The DNA of the CDR3 is TGTGCCAGCAGCTCCCCTTATGAGGGACAGGGCCCATCCTACGAGCAGTACTTC.

The V and J genes are TRBV15 and TRBJ2-5; 9 positions match TRBD1. With 1 base clipped from V and 5 bases from J, the junction kept 5 bases outside the gene matches. Germline CDR1 LNHNV, CDR2 YYDKDF (reference sequence). This CDR3 contains 15 residues. Here the CDR3 DNA reads TGTGCCACCAGCAGAGTTACAGGGGGCCGGGAGACCCAGTACTTC. It translates to CATSRVTGGRETQYF.

The chain has TRBV29-1 and TRBJ1-4; D not certain. Looked up from germline, CDR1 is SQVTM and CDR2 is ANQGSEA. Trimming took 1 base from V and 4 from J, leaving 10 bases between them. The CDR3 is made up of 14 amino acids. CDR3 protein: CSVEGSGDNEKLFF. For the CDR3, the DNA is TGCAGCGTTGAAGGGTCCGGGGATAATGAAAAACTGTTTTTT.

This clone was detected only a few times. V and J are TRBV6-5 and TRBJ2-5; 7 bases are shared with TRBD1. The CDR3 sequence is 14 residues long. From germline, CDR1 is MNHEY and CDR2 SVGAGI. After removal of 2 bases from V and 2 bases from J, the junction contained 2 bases not matched to a gene. The CDR3 spells CASSYDRVQETQYF. The DNA of the CDR3 is TGTGCCAGCAGTTACGACAGGGTTCAAGAGACCCAGTACTTC.

The chain combines TRBV27 with TRBJ2-2, with TRBD2 identical over 8 bases. CDR3 length: 17 amino acids. The junction had 14 bases not matched to a gene; V was cut back by 6 bases and J by 5 bases. Germline-derived CDR1 and CDR2 are MNHEY and SMNVEV (reference sequence). CDR3 loop: CASSPQRSREGTGELFF. CDR3 in DNA: TGTGCCAGCAGCCCCCAACGATCACGGGAGGGTACCGGGGAGCTGTTTTTT.

The chain couples TRBV6-2 or TRBV6-3 to TRBJ2-1; 7 bases fit TRBD1. Germline loops: CDR1 MNHEY, CDR2 SVGEGT. The J segment lost 7 bases and the V segment lost 2 bases, leaving 11 bases of the junction unmatched. This CDR3 is 16 amino acids long. CDR3 in DNA: TGTGCCAGCAGTTACCGGGACAGCTCCTATCCTAATGAGCAGTTCTTC. Its translation: CASSYRDSSYPNEQFF.

The chain carries TRBV11-3 and TRBJ2-3; 7 bases map to TRBD2. V lost 4 bases and J lost 0; bases outside the gene matches: 7. The germline V gene has CDR1 SGHNT and CDR2 YENEEA. The CDR3 covers 16 residues. The chain's CDR3 is CASSSGAGPSTDTQYF. The CDR3 DNA follows: TGTGCCAGCAGCTCCGGAGCGGGACCTAGCACAGATACGCAGTATTTT.

This clone was picked up many times. This chain joins TRBV7-9 and TRBJ1-1; TRBD1 matches 7 bases. Germline V gene data show CDR1 as SEHNR and CDR2 as FQNEAQ (reference sequence). Losses at the gene ends were 5 bases for V and 0 bases for J; bases not matched to a gene: 6. The CDR3 totals 15 residues. The chain's CDR3 is CASSRRTGMNTEAFF. In nucleotides, the CDR3 is TGTGCCAGCAGCCGTAGGACAGGTATGAACACTGAAGCTTTCTTT.

This clone has a handful of counts. The chain is built from TRBV19 and TRBJ1-5, with 8 bases identical to TRBD1. The CDR3 is 15 residues long. The germline CDR1 and CDR2 sequences are LNHDA and SQIVND (reference sequence). V shed 5 bases, J shed 3 bases, and the junction held 6 bases outside the gene matches. The CDR3 sequence: CASSARQGHNQPQHF. CDR3 nucleotides: TGTGCCAGTAGTGCCCGACAGGGGCACAATCAGCCCCAGCATTTT.

The J gene is TRBJ2-7, the V gene TRBV6-6; possibly TRBD2 for D (5 bases). CDR3 size: 16 residues. The germline V gene has CDR1 MNHNY and CDR2 SVGAGI (reference sequence). V shed 5 bases and J shed 0 bases, with 17 bases lying between them. CDR3 amino acids: CASSHLEEITSYEQYF. The CDR3 region has the DNA TGTGCCAGCAGTCATCTGGAGGAGATTACCTCCTACGAGCAGTACTTC.

This chain uses TRBV4-1 with TRBJ2-7; 9 bases agree with TRBD1. J gave up 5 bases and V 7 bases, and 12 bases lay outside the gene matches. The germline CDR1 and CDR2 sequences are MGHRA and YSYEKL. The CDR3 runs to 15 residues. The chain's CDR3 is CASTTGTGIMDEQYF. CDR3 in DNA: TGCGCCAGCACCACTGGGACAGGGATTATGGACGAGCAGTACTTC.

This chain connects TRBV10-2 to TRBJ2-7; weak D call: TRBD1 (6 bases). The CDR3 runs 15 residues. CDR1 and CDR2 from the germline V gene are WSHSY and SAAADI. V lost 6 bases and J 3 bases, leaving 18 bases between the germline ends. The CDR3 reads CASSPAFGQFYEQYF. CDR3 bases: TGCGCCAGCAGCCCCGCGTTCGGACAGTTCTACGAGCAGTACTTC.

The chain employs TRBV7-9 and TRBJ1-2, with 7 nucleotides matching TRBD1. Unmatched junction bases numbered 7, after V lost 0 bases and J lost 3 bases. Germline-derived CDR1 and CDR2 are SEHNR and FQNEAQ (reference sequence). This CDR3 is 16 amino acids long. Here the CDR3 DNA reads TGTGCCAGCAGCTTAGCGCAAGGGACAGACTACTATGGCTACACCTTC. Amino acids: CASSLAQGTDYYGYTF.